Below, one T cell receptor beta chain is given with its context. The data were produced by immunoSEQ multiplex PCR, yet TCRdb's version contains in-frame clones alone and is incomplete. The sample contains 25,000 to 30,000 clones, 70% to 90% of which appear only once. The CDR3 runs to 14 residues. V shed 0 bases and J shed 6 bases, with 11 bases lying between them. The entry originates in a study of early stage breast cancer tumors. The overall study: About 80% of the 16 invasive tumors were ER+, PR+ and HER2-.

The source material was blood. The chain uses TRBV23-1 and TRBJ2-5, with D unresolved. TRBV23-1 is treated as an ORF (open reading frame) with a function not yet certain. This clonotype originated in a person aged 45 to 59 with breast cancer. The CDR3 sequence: CASSQSEFPKTQYF. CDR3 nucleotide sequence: TGCGCCAGCAGTCAATCGGAATTTCCTAAGACCCAGTACTTC.